This T cell receptor (beta chain) was retrieved from a study of T cell responses to AZD1222 COVID-19 vaccine. TCRdb keeps only in-frame clones here, not all; method: immunoSEQ multiplex PCR. The sample includes 150,000 or so clones, 90% of them seen just once. To note about this clone: What it binds is not known.

Whole-study results and caveats: Distributed over spike, vaccine-associated CD4 TCRs predominated at 160-218 and 743-854. A rise in Spike-specific TCR breadth and depth followed two AZD1222 doses.

The CDR3 runs to 19 residues. This specimen was peripheral blood, taken on day 0 of AZD1222 vaccination. This chain connects TRBV21-1 to TRBJ1-1. TRBV21-1 is given as a pseudogene. The sequence came from an adult in good health. CDR3 nucleotides: TGTGCCAGCAGCAAAGGTCCGGGACGCAGTGAGGGACCAAACACTGAAGCTTTCTTT. It yields the protein CASSKGPGRSEGPNTEAFF.